What follows describes a single T cell receptor (beta chain). Its antigen remains unidentified. This entry belongs to a study of monozygotic twins with inflammatory bowel disease (dated by TCRdb to 2018 to 2020). Study-wide context: A total of around 30 monozygotic twin pairs were included in the full study, comprising nine German pairs (four IBD-concordant, five IBD-discordant) and 19 IBD-discordant Danish pairs. Each individual had, on average, about 151 000 unique TCRalpha sequences and 181 000 unique TCRbeta sequences available for analysis. Within discordant pairs, disease-associated traits were sought mainly by comparing IBD patients with their genetically identical healthy co-twins. Results and caveats for the whole study, not just this receptor: Repertoire similarity did not differ between concordant and discordant twins, possibly due to limited statistical power. Different T cell subtypes could not be distinguished in the analysis. Because patients received different immunosuppressive treatments, the repertoires may have picked up extra background noise and variability between individuals. Compared with healthy twins, IBD patients shared fewer clonotypes with other individuals, and the difference was most pronounced in patients with signs of disease activity. No single strong signal or clonotype linked to IBD turned up in the results, so the idea that one exists was not supported. IBD patients had lower TCRbeta repertoire diversity, measured by the inverse Simpson index, than their healthy co-twins.

Libraries were constructed by 5' RACE. For each TCR library, approximately 3,700 ng of total RNA was used. cDNA was synthesized with SMARTScribe reverse transcriptase in eight separate reactions per sample. During cDNA synthesis, template switching was used to introduce unique molecular identifiers that contained a 6-nucleotide sample barcode. TCRalpha and TCRbeta cDNA was amplified by two nested PCRs of about 15 and 9 cycles, with bead purification after each PCR. Before amplification, cDNA was treated with uracil DNA-glycosylase and purified using the QIAquick PCR purification kit. The second PCR added Illumina TruSeq-compatible adapters along with sample-specific barcodes. Library quality and concentration were checked on TapeStation and Qubit, and libraries were pooled at 5 ng each. Sequencing of the pooled libraries was done on an Illumina HiSeq2500 single-index Rapid Run using custom sequencing primers and 2 x 100 bp reads. The paper's data handling went like this. UMI-based consensus assembly with MiGEC version 1.2.6 was used to correct PCR and sequencing errors. MiXCR version 2.1.1 handled V(D)J alignment, clonotype assembly and CDR3 extraction. Normalisation of gene usage, clonotype sharing and MAIT/NKT TCR abundance was achieved by analysing the top 1000, 10 000 and 20 000 clonotypes per sample. After downsampling to 27 000 UMIs, diversity was calculated as the inverse Simpson index using the vegan R package. Paired Mann-Whitney U tests were applied to discordant twin pairs, and Benjamini-Hochberg correction was used for multiple testing. After reprocessing by TCRdb, each CDR3 protein sequence is one entry, and no DNA is given. The authors' filters were not applied to this entry. This sample's clone table shows under 200,000 distinct CDR3 sequences. 2.8% of the sample lies in the top ten.

Reading the germline V gene (reference sequence) gives CDR1 MNHEY and CDR2 SMNVEV. The CDR3 runs 16 residues from the cysteine to the phenylalanine. DNA for this receptor is not on file. A roughly 2.5 ml peripheral blood sample was drawn into PAXgene tubes per donor and stored at -80°C. Total RNA was isolated from whole blood with the PAXgene blood miRNA kit on an automated QIAcube, without T cell sorting. Peripheral blood from monozygotic twin pairs who were concordant or discordant for inflammatory bowel disease underwent deep TCRalpha and TCRbeta repertoire profiling using unique molecular barcoding. Smoking habits were recorded for all twin pairs, and each individual was classified as a current, former or never smoker.

The receptor chain draws on TRBV27 and TRBJ2-2; TCRdb's D call, TRBD2, is unchecked because there is no DNA. This TCR was sampled from a human donor with ulcerative colitis or Crohn's disease, or a healthy co-twin of an affected twin (not recorded which). The specimen was blood. The CDR3 reads CASSSGLAGFTGELFF.